Shown below are 15 T cell receptor beta chains from a single sample sequenced in a study of blood T cell repertoires in COVID-19. The repertoire was sequenced with immunoSEQ multiplex PCR; TCRdb's copy has only in-frame clones and lacks some. The sample has around 170,000 clones; around 74% are singletons. The material sequenced was peripheral blood. The receptor source for this set is a woman older than 75 with acute or convalescent COVID-19.

This clone was counted between two and nine times. The chain carries TRBV3-1 (or the pseudogene TRBV3-2) and TRBJ2-7, with 10 nucleotides matching TRBD2. The germline gives CDR1 LGHDT, CDR2 YNNKEL (reference sequence). The CDR3 length is 14 residues. V shed 11 bases, J shed 3 bases, and the junction held 10 bases outside the gene matches. The CDR3 sequence is CAVGPSGGVYEQYF. Written as DNA, the CDR3 is TGTGCCGTAGGCCCTAGCGGGGGAGTCTACGAGCAGTACTTC.

This clone was observed a single time. The rearrangement joins TRBV19 to TRBJ2-7, with 9 bases matching TRBD2. Germline loops: CDR1 LNHDA, CDR2 SQIVND (reference sequence). V trimming: 3 bases; J trimming: 6 bases; junction bases outside the gene matches: 6. The CDR3 consists of 14 residues. This CDR3 reads CASSITREGGEQYF. The CDR3 DNA sequence: TGTGCCAGTAGTATTACGCGGGAGGGGGGCGAGCAGTACTTC.

The chain is built from TRBV6-5 and TRBJ1-1; D is undetermined. Per the germline V gene, CDR1 is MNHEY and CDR2 is SVGAGI. With 6 bases removed from V and 11 bases from J, the gap between germline ends came to 19 bases. The CDR3 spans 13 residues. The CDR3 region has the DNA TGTGCCAGCAGGGAGGTGTTGGGAGGGAAGGCTTTCTTT. Amino acid sequence: CASREVLGGKAFF.

V and J are TRBV5-1 and TRBJ2-7; 9 bases map to TRBD1. The CDR3 runs to 15 residues. Germline loops: CDR1 SGHRS, CDR2 YFSETQ. J lost 7 bases, V lost 3 bases, and 11 bases had no gene match. For the CDR3, the DNA is TGCGCCAGCAGCTCGAGGACCCCCGGACAGGGGGAGCAGTACTTC. It yields the protein CASSSRTPGQGEQYF. The full variable domain, its missing parts supplied by reference TRBV5-1 and TRBJ2-7, is KAGVTQTPRYLIKTRGQQVTLSCSPISGHRSVSWYQQTPGQGLQFLFEYFSETQRNKGNFPGRFSGRQFSNSRSEMNVSTLELGDSALYLCASSSRTPGQGEQYFGPGTRLTVT.

The chain couples TRBV7-3 to TRBJ2-1; perhaps TRBD1 as D (6 bases). The CDR3 contains 16 residues. V dropped 5 bases and J dropped 8 bases, with 22 bases sitting between them. CDR1 SGHTA and CDR2 FQGTGA come from the germline V gene. CDR3 nucleotide sequence: TGTGCCAGCAGCGCACAAGATCCACAGGGTGGGGATGAGCAGTTCTTC. It specifies CASSAQDPQGGDEQFF.

V gene TRBV6-5 combines with J gene TRBJ1-2; TRBD1 might be the D (6 bases). CDR3 length: 15 residues. V shed 2 bases and J shed 2 bases, with 12 bases lying between them. The V gene's germline CDR1 is MNHEY and CDR2 SVGAGI. The CDR3 DNA reads as TGTGCCAGCAGTTACGGAATAGGGACAAACTATGGCTACACCTTC. It is translated as CASSYGIGTNYGYTF.

V usage is TRBV29-1 and J usage is TRBJ2-1; 10 bases fit TRBD2. Unmatched junction bases numbered 11, after V lost 0 bases and J lost 0 bases. This CDR3 has 19 residues. In germline, CDR1 is SQVTM, CDR2 ANQGSEA. CDR3: CSVEDLRTSGGSSYNEQFF. The CDR3 DNA reads as TGCAGCGTTGAAGATCTTAGGACTAGCGGAGGGAGCTCCTACAATGAGCAGTTCTTC.

The chain recombines TRBV19 with TRBJ2-1; perhaps TRBD1 as D (6 bases). Germline assignment: CDR1 LNHDA and CDR2 SQIVND (reference sequence). The CDR3 sequence is 16 residues long. V shed 0 bases and J shed 7 bases, with 16 bases lying between them. This chain's CDR3 is CASSIDVSGHLNEQFF. CDR3 DNA: TGTGCCAGTAGTATAGATGTTTCGGGACACCTGAATGAGCAGTTCTTC.

V is TRBV10-1 and J is TRBJ2-7; 7 positions agree with TRBD1. With V trimmed by 6 bases and J by 3 bases, 5 bases remained unmatched. This CDR3 comprises 13 residues. CDR1 is WNHNN, CDR2 SYGVQD, per germline (reference sequence). The CDR3 DNA follows: TGCGCCAGCAGCCCGGGACAGATCTACGAGCAGTACTTC. This sequence encodes CASSPGQIYEQYF.

CDR3 sequence (DNA): TGTGCCAGCAGCTTCCGGGACAGGGGGCAGAATGAGCAGTTCTTC. It encodes CASSFRDRGQNEQFF. The chain joins TRBV7-9 to TRBJ2-1, with 12 bases that match TRBD1. The CDR3 runs 15 residues. V lost 3 bases to trimming and J lost 7 bases; unmatched junction nucleotides: 4. CDR1 SEHNR and CDR2 FQNEAQ come from the germline V gene (reference sequence).

The V and J genes are TRBV14 and TRBJ2-7, with D maybe TRBD1 (5 bases). Trimming cost V 2 bases and J 2 bases, with 13 bases left between them. The V gene's germline CDR1 is SGHDN and CDR2 FVKESK. This CDR3 contains 15 residues. The CDR3 DNA follows: TGTGCCAGCAGCCAATCTTCAGGGTTGGCCTACGAGCAGTACTTC. Protein sequence: CASSQSSGLAYEQYF.

The chain joins TRBV6-5 to TRBJ1-5; TRBD1 agrees at 8 bases. There are 14 residues in the CDR3. Unmatched junction bases numbered 3, after V lost 8 bases and J lost 0 bases. The germline V gene encodes CDR1 MNHEY and CDR2 SVGAGI. The CDR3 coding sequence is TGTGCCAGCCCCCAGGGGGCTAGCAATCAGCCCCAGCATTTT. Protein sequence: CASPQGASNQPQHF.

This chain connects TRBV2 to TRBJ2-5, with D perhaps TRBD1 (8 bases). The CDR3 has 16 amino acids. The V and J ends lost 7 bases and 5 bases respectively, with 23 bases between them. CDR1 is SNHLY, CDR2 FYNNEI, per germline. CDR3 amino acids: CASTRTGGGKFETQYF. The CDR3 DNA reads TGTGCCAGCACCAGAACAGGGGGGGGCAAGTTTGAGACCCAGTACTTC.

The CDR3, as DNA: TGCGCCAGCAGCTTGTGGCTAGCGTTTCTGGATGAGCAGTTCTTC. It yields the protein CASSLWLAFLDEQFF. The V gene is TRBV5-1, the J gene TRBJ2-1; the D gene is possibly TRBD2 (6 bases). V lost 1 base and J 8 bases, leaving 16 bases between the germline ends. This CDR3 has 15 amino acids. CDR1 SGHRS and CDR2 YFSETQ come from the germline V gene. Supplemented by reference TRBV5-1 and TRBJ2-1, the full variable domain reads KAGVTQTPRYLIKTRGQQVTLSCSPISGHRSVSWYQQTPGQGLQFLFEYFSETQRNKGNFPGRFSGRQFSNSRSEMNVSTLELGDSALYLCASSLWLAFLDEQFFGPGTRLTVL.

A note on this clone: Other nucleotide sequences from this sample produce the same CDR3. This chain connects TRBV5-4 to TRBJ2-1; 14 nucleotides match TRBD2. The germline gives CDR1 SGHNT, CDR2 YYREEE (reference sequence). This CDR3 has 15 residues. Trimming took 3 bases from V and 6 from J; bases not matched to a gene: 2. For the CDR3, the DNA is TGTGCCAGCAGCTCGGGACTAGCGGGAGTCAATGAGCAGTTCTTC. Protein: CASSSGLAGVNEQFF.